The 12 T cell receptor beta chains presented below share a single source sample, sequenced in a study of shared clonotypes between healthy human individuals. Some clones are missing from TCRdb's copy, which holds only in-frame ones; the method was immunoSEQ multiplex PCR. The data contain fewer than 1 million clones, about 96% of them seen just once; the ten biggest clones take up less than 0.25%. As defined, naive CD8 cells were CD45RO-negative and positively selected for CCR7, with terminally differentiated effector memory CD45RA+ cells excluded. Sequenced input: naive CD8+ T cells sorted from blood. The origin of the receptors is a man aged 25-40 years in good health.

The chain uses TRBV5-8 and TRBJ2-6; TRBD2 matches at 7 bases. The germline V gene encodes CDR1 SGHTS and CDR2 YDEGEE. After removal of 0 bases from V and 4 bases from J, the junction contained 16 bases not matched to a gene. This CDR3 is built from 20 residues. The CDR3 is CASSLVFAGEVWRGANVLTF. The CDR3, as DNA: TGTGCCAGCAGCTTGGTTTTTGCGGGAGAGGTCTGGAGGGGGGCCAACGTCCTGACTTTC.

Regarding this clone: Distinct nucleotide sequences in the sample also encode this CDR3. The V call is TRBV27, the J call TRBJ1-1; a weak D match, TRBD1 (5 bases). Germline V gene lookup returns CDR1 MNHEY and CDR2 SMNVEV (reference sequence). V lost 4 bases and J lost 1, with 7 bases in between. The CDR3 runs to 13 residues. The CDR3 DNA reads TGTGCCAGCAGTTCTAGGGGGAACACTGAAGCTTTCTTT. Amino acids: CASSSRGNTEAFF.

This clone was observed a single time. The CDR3 spells CASSSRLAGEGSGELFF. CDR3 sequence (DNA): TGTGCCAGCAGCTCTCGACTAGCGGGAGAAGGTAGCGGGGAGCTGTTTTTT. This chain connects TRBV7-6 to TRBJ2-2; 12 nucleotides match TRBD2. The CDR3 has 17 residues. With 4 bases clipped from V and 7 bases from J, the junction kept 10 bases outside the gene matches. The germline CDR1 and CDR2 sequences are SGHVS and FNYEAQ.

The chain is built from TRBV5-1 and TRBJ2-1, with TRBD2 matching over 12 bases. The CDR3 length is 15 residues. The germline V gene encodes CDR1 SGHRS and CDR2 YFSETQ. V was pared by 0 bases and J by 8 bases, with 3 bases of the junction left unmatched. The CDR3 sequence is CASSLVTSGSDEQFF. As DNA, the CDR3 is TGCGCCAGCAGCTTGGTGACTAGCGGGAGCGATGAGCAGTTCTTC.

This clone showed up just once. V and J are TRBV7-9 and TRBJ2-2; D gene uncertain. Between the trimmed V and J ends, which lost 4 bases and 5 bases, there was a span of 11 bases. Germline V gene sequence: CDR1 SEHNR, CDR2 FQNEAQ (reference sequence). CDR3 size: 14 residues. CDR3 sequence (DNA): TGTGCCAGCAGCTCCCTGCTGGGGACCGGGGAGCTGTTTTTT. Protein product: CASSSLLGTGELFF.

The V gene is TRBV18, the J gene TRBJ2-1; TRBD2 matches 9 bases. Germline loops: CDR1 KGHSH, CDR2 LQKENI. The CDR3 is made up of 16 amino acids. Losses at the gene ends were 3 bases for V and 8 bases for J; bases not matched to a gene: 11. The CDR3 DNA reads TGTGCCAGCTCACCTCTAGCGGGACACTTTACCGATGAGCAGTTCTTC. As protein: CASSPLAGHFTDEQFF. The full variable domain, completed using reference TRBV18 and TRBJ2-1, is NAGVMQNPRHLVRRRGQEARLRCSPMKGHSHVYWYRQLPEEGLKFMVYLQKENIIDESGMPKERFSAEFPKEGPSILRIQQVVRGDSAAYFCASSPLAGHFTDEQFFGPGTRLTVL.

This chain joins TRBV18 and TRBJ2-7, with 12 nucleotides matching TRBD2. Germline trimming cut 1 base from V and 3 bases from J; bases unmatched to any gene: 13. The CDR3 is made up of 19 amino acids. Germline V CDR1 and CDR2: KGHSH, LQKENI. CDR3 loop: CASSPLPPGLAGINYEQYF. CDR3 nucleotides: TGTGCCAGCTCACCACTCCCCCCGGGACTAGCGGGTATAAACTACGAGCAGTACTTC.

The CDR3 nucleotides read TGTGCCAGTAGCAAGGGGTCTCCTGAAGCTTTCTTT. Its protein product is CASSKGSPEAFF. This chain uses TRBV19 with TRBJ1-1, with a weak D call TRBD1 (5 bases). The CDR3 has 12 residues. Trimming stripped 6 bases from V and 6 bases from J, with 11 bases between. In germline, CDR1 is LNHDA, CDR2 SQIVND (reference sequence).

The rearrangement uses TRBV15 and TRBJ1-5; the match to TRBD1 covers 7 bases. The CDR3 is 16 amino acids. The V and J ends lost 1 base and 1 base, in that order; junction bases with no gene match: 4. CDR1 and CDR2 (germline): LNHNV, YYDKDF (reference sequence). The CDR3 coding sequence is TGTGCCACCAGCAGAGGCAGGGGGAAGAGCAATCAGCCCCAGCATTTT. Its protein is CATSRGRGKSNQPQHF. Supplemented by reference TRBV15 and TRBJ1-5, the full variable domain reads DAMVIQNPRYQVTQFGKPVTLSCSQTLNHNVMYWYQQKSSQAPKLLFHYYDKDFNNEADTPDNFQSRRPNTSFCFLDIRSPGLGDTAMYLCATSRGRGKSNQPQHFGDGTRLSIL.

The chain is built from TRBV4-1 and TRBJ2-7; 11 bases fit TRBD2. The CDR3 extends over 21 amino acids. Germline trimming cut 0 bases from V and 0 bases from J; bases unmatched to any gene: 16. The germline CDR1 and CDR2 sequences are MGHRA and YSYEKL. This CDR3 reads CASSQEWPRASGRTSSYEQYF. CDR3 nucleotides: TGCGCCAGCAGCCAAGAGTGGCCCCGGGCTAGCGGGAGGACGAGCTCCTACGAGCAGTACTTC.

The rearrangement joins TRBV6-5 to TRBJ2-5, with 8 bases identical to TRBD1. This CDR3 comprises 15 residues. V was pared by 5 bases and J by 4 bases, with 9 bases of the junction left unmatched. Germline V lookup: CDR1 MNHEY, CDR2 SVGAGI. The DNA of the CDR3 is TGTGCCAGCAGTAAAGGGACAGGTTCGAGAGAGACCCAGTACTTC. This codes for CASSKGTGSRETQYF.

This chain connects TRBV4-1 to TRBJ1-5; TRBD1 aligns across 7 bases. With V trimmed by 1 base and J by 5 bases, 8 bases remained unmatched. CDR3 length equals 16 residues. The germline gives CDR1 MGHRA, CDR2 YSYEKL. The CDR3 region is CASSQATGIADQPQHF. DNA for the CDR3: TGCGCCAGCAGCCAAGCGACAGGGATAGCCGATCAGCCCCAGCATTTT.